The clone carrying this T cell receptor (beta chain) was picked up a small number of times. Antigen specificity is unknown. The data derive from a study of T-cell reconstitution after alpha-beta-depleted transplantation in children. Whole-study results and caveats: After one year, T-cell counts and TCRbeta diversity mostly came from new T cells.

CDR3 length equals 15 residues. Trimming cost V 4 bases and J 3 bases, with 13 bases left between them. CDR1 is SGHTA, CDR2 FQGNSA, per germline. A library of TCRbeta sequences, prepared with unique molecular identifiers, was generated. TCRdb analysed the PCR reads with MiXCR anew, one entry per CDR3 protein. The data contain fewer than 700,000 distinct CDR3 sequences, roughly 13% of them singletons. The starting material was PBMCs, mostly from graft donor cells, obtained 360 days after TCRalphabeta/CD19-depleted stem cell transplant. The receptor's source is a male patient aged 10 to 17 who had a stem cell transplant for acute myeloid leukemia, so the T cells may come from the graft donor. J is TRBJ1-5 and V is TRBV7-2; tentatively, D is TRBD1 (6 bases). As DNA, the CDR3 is TGTGCCAGCAGCTCGGGGGCAGGCGTCAATCAGCCCCAGCATTTT. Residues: CASSSGAGVNQPQHF. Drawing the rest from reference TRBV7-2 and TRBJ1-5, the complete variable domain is GAGVSQSPSNKVTEKGKDVELRCDPISGHTALYWYRQSLGQGLEFLIYFQGNSAPDKSGLPSDRFSAERTGGSVSTLTIQRTQQEDSAVYLCASSSGAGVNQPQHFGDGTRLSIL.